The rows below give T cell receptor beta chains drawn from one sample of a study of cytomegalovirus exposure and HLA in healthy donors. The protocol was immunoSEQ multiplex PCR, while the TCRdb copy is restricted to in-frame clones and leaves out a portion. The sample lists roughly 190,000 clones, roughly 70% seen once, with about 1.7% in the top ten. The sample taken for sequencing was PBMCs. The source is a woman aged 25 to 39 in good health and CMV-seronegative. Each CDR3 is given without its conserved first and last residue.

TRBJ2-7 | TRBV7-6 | ASSLATGSYEQY
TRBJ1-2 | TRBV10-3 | AISDASYDYT
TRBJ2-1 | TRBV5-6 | ASSSGGASPYNEQF
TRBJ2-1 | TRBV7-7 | ASSRGPGLAGEEQF
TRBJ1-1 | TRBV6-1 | ASSDSPSQAF
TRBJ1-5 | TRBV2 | ASSEPGYNQPQH
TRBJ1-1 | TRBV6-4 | ASSDSSTGNTEAF
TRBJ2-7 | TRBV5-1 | ASSWAWQY
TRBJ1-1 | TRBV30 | AWSLQYEAF
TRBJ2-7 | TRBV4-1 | ASSFGTGPYEQY
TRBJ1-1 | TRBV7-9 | ASSFETREDDEAF
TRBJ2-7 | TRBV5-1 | ASSLFDEQY
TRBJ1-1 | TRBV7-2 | ASSSGELTDTEAF
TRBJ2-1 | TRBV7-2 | ASSKGLAINEQF
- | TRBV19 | ASSLGEGSYEQY
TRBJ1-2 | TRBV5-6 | ASSLGVQGWGYT
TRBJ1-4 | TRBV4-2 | ASSQRQGAGEKLF
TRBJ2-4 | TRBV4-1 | ASSQMGGIRGNIQY
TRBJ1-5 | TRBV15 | ATSRARTGGSNQPQH
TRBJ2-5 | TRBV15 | ATSPTRVLSQY
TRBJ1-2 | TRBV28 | ASSLSLRGQATT
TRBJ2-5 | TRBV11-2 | ASSFQSGIDVMETQY
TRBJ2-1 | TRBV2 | ASSEPYPRDEQF
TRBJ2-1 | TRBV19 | ASSGTSGIYNEQF
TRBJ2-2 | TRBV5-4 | ASSWDFQNTGELF
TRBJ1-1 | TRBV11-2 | ASSLGGGNTEAF
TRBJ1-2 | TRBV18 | ASSPTGGDYGYT
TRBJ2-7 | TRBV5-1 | ASSPRSRGHYEQY
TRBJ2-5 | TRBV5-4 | ASSLFWSEGRSETQY
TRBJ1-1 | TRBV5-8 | ASSSRLLNTEAF
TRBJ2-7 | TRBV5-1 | ASSHGTTSSYEQY
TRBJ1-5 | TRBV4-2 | ASSQERDQPQH
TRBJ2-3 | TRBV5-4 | ASSLVRGLAITDTQY
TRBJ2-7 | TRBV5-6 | ASRKLAGDDEQY
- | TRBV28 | ASSTGTGGSYEQY
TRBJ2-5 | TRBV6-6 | ASSYGQQETQY
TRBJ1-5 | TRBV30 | AWVGIITRGTGPSTFNQPQH
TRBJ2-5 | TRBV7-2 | ASSFPTGGGTQY
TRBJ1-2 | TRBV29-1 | SVDQGARLYGYT
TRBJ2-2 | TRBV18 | ASSPEAGLPGELF
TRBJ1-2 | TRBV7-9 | ASSFIQGRGYT
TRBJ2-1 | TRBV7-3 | ASSVTSGSSNEQF
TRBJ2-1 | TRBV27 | ASSLTTHYNEQF
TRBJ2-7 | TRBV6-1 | ASSEVDRAPYEQY
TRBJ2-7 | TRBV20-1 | SARTNYEQY
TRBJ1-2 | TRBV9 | ASSAGLTGNYGYT
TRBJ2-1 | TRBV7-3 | ASSKVREADEQF
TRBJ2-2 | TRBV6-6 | ASSSNLRLVGGELF
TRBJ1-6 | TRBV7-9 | ASSSGGSPLH
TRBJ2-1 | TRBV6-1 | ASRGLAGGPWEQF
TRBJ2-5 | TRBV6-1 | ASSSTPGQGSTQY
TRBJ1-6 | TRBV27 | ASTRDRVGSPLH
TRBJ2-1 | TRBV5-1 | ASSLELRGTNNEQF
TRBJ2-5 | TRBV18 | ASSPPFPEETQY
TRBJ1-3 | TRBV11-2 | ASSSQQGISGNTIY
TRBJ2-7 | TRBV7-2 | ASSFGDRGIRSYEQY
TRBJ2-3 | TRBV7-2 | ASSPGQGAADTQY